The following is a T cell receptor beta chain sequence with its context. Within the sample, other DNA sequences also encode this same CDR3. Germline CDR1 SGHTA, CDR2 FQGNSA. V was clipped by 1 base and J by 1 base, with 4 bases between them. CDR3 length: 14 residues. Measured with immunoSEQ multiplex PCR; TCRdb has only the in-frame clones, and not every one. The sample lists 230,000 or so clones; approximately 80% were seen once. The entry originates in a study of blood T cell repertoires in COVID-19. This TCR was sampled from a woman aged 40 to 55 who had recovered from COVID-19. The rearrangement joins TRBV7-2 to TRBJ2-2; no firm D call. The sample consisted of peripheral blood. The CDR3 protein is CASSLVLNTGELFF. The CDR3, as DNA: TGTGCCAGCAGCTTAGTACTGAACACCGGGGAGCTGTTTTTT.